This T cell receptor beta chain originates from a study of shared clonotypes between healthy human individuals. Study background: Three plates each covered CD4 naive and memory; CD8 naive two, CD8 memory one.

V was pared by 4 bases and J by 3 bases, with 16 bases between. CDR1 MDHEN and CDR2 SYDVKM come from the germline V gene. The CDR3 runs to 16 residues. Only CD45RO-negative cells positively selected for CCR7 counted as naive CD8 cells, so terminally differentiated effector memory CD45RA+ cells were excluded. TCRdb keeps only in-frame clones here, not all; method: immunoSEQ multiplex PCR. Of 550,000 to 750,000 clones listed, over 95% are singletons. The sample comprised naive CD8+ T cells sorted from blood. This clonotype was sampled from a woman in her 30s in good health. The chain joins TRBV28 to TRBJ1-3; TRBD1 might be the D (6 bases). The chain's CDR3 is CASSSRRGGGGNTIYF. In DNA, the CDR3 is TGTGCCAGCAGTTCCCGTCGAGGGGGTGGTGGAAACACCATATATTTT.